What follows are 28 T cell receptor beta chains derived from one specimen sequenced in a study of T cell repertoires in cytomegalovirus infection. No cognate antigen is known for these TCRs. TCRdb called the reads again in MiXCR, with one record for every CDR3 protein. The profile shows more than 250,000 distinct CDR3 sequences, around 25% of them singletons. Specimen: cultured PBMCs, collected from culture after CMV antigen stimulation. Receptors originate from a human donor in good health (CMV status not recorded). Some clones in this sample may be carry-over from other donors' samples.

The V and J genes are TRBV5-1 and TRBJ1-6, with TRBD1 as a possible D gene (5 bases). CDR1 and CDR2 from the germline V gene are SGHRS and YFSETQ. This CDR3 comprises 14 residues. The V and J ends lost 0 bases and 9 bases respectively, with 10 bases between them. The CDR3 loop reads CASSLAGYGSPLHF. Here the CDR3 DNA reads TGCGCCAGCAGCTTGGCAGGGTACGGTTCACCCCTCCACTTT.

The CDR3 DNA reads TGCAGTGCAGGAAACACGGCGAGTACCCACGAGCAGTACTTC. Amino acid sequence: CSAGNTASTHEQYF. The chain carries TRBV20-1 and TRBJ2-7; D is unclear. Germline V gene sequence: CDR1 DFQATT, CDR2 SNEGSKA (reference sequence). This CDR3 has 14 amino acids. Between the trimmed V and J ends, which lost 6 bases and 5 bases, there was a span of 20 bases.

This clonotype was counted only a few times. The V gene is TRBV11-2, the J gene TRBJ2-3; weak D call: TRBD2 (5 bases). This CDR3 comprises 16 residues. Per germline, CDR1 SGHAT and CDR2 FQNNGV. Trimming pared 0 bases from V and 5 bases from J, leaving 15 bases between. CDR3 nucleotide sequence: TGTGCCAGCAGCTTAGATCGTCGCAGCGGCGTAGATACGCAGTATTTT. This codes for CASSLDRRSGVDTQYF.

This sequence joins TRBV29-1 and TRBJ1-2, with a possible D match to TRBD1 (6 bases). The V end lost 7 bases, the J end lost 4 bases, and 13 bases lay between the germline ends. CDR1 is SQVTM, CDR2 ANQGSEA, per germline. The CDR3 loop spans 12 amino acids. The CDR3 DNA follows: TGCAGCGCCCAGGACAGCAGCTATGGCTACACCTTC. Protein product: CSAQDSSYGYTF.

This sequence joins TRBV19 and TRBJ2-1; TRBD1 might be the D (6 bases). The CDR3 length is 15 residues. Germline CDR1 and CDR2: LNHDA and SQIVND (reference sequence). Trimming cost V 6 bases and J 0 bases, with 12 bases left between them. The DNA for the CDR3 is TGTGCCAGTAGGACCGACAGGAGCTCCTACAATGAGCAGTTCTTC. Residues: CASRTDRSSYNEQFF.

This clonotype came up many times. CDR3 in amino acids: CASSLGGGGYGYTF. CDR3 coding DNA: TGTGCCAGCAGCTTAGGAGGGGGGGGCTATGGCTACACCTTC. The gene calls are TRBV7-2 and TRBJ1-2; D might be TRBD1 (6 bases). Per germline, CDR1 SGHTA and CDR2 FQGNSA. V lost 1 base, J lost 4 bases, and 10 bases lay in between. CDR3 length equals 14 residues.

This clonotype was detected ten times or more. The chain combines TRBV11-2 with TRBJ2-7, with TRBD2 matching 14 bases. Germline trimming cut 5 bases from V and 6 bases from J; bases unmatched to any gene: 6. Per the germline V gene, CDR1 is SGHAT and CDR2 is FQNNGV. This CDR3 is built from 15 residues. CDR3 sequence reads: CASSPMGLAGVEQYV. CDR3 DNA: TGTGCCAGCAGCCCAATGGGACTAGCGGGAGTCGAGCAGTACGTC.

Here the CDR3 reads CASSYSYETLNEQFF. The CDR3 DNA is TGTGCCAGCAGTTACTCGTACGAGACCCTCAATGAGCAGTTCTTC. The rearrangement links TRBV6-5 to TRBJ2-1, with D unresolved. Between the trimmed V and J ends, which lost 0 bases and 6 bases, there was a span of 12 bases. There are 15 residues in the CDR3. Germline CDR1 and CDR2: MNHEY and SVGAGI.

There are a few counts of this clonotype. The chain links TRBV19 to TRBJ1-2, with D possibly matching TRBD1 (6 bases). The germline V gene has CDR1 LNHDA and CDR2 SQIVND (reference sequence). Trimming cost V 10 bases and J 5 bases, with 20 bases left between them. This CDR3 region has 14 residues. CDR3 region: CATGGQGGRYGYTF. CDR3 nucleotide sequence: TGTGCCACCGGGGGCCAGGGAGGTCGGTATGGCTACACCTTC.

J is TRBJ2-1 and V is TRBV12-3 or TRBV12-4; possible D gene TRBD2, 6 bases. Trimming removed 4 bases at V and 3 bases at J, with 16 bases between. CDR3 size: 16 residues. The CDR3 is CASSYQRTTLYNEQFF. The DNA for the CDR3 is TGTGCCAGCAGTTACCAAAGGACTACGCTCTACAATGAGCAGTTCTTC.

The CDR3 DNA reads as TGTGCCAGCAGTTCCATAGGGGGCTTGTACGAGCAGTACTTC. Residues: CASSSIGGLYEQYF. This chain joins TRBV27 and TRBJ2-7; 7 nucleotides agree with TRBD1. CDR3 length: 14 amino acids. The V segment lost 4 bases and the J segment 4 bases; nucleotides outside the gene matches: 7. CDR1 MNHEY and CDR2 SMNVEV come from the germline V gene (reference sequence).

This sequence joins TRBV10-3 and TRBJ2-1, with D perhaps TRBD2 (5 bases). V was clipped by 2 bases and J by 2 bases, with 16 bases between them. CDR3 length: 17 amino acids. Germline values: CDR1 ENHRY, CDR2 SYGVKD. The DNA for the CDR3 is TGTGCCATCAGTGAGGTCGGGAAGGGCACCACCTACAATGAGCAGTTCTTC. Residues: CAISEVGKGTTYNEQFF.

The CDR3 loop is CASTTRAGTGNTIYF. In DNA form, the CDR3 reads TGTGCCAGCACGACCAGGGCAGGCACCGGAAACACCATATATTTT. This chain joins TRBV12-3 or TRBV12-4 and TRBJ1-3; D possibly corresponds to TRBD1 (5 bases). Trimming removed 7 bases from V and 4 bases from J, with 17 bases in between. The CDR3 is made up of 15 amino acids.

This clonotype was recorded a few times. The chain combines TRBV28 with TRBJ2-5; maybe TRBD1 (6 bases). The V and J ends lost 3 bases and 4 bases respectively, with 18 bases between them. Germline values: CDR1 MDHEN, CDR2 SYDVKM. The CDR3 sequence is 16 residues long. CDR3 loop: CASSFSGTRGRETQYF. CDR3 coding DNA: TGTGCCAGCAGTTTCTCCGGGACAAGGGGCAGAGAGACCCAGTACTTC.

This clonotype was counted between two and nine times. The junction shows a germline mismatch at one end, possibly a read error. DNA for the CDR3: TGTGCTAGCAGCCCTCGCCCTAGCGGTTACAATGAGCAGTTCTTC. As protein: CASSPRPSGYNEQFF. This chain connects TRBV7-7 to TRBJ2-1; 7 nucleotides agree with TRBD2. The CDR3 consists of 15 residues. In germline, CDR1 is SSHAT, CDR2 FNYEAQ (reference sequence).

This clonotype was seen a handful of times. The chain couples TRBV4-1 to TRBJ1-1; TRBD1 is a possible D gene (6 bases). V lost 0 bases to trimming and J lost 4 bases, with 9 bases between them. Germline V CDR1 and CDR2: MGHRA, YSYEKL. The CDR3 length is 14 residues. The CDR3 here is CASSQDDRPTEAFF. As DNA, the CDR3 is TGCGCCAGCAGCCAAGATGACAGGCCCACTGAAGCTTTCTTT.

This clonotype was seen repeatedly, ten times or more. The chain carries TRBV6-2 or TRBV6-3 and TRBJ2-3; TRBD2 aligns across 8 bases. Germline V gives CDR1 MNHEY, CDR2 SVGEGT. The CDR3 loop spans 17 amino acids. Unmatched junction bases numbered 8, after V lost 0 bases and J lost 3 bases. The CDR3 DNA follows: TGTGCCAGCAGTTACTCCACTAGCGGATGGGGGACAGATACGCAGTATTTT. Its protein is CASSYSTSGWGTDTQYF.

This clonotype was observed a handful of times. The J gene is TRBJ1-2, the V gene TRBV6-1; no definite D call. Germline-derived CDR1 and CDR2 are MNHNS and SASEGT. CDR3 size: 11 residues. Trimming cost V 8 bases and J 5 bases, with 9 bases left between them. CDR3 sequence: CASGSVYGYTF. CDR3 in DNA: TGTGCCAGCGGCAGCGTTTATGGCTACACCTTC.

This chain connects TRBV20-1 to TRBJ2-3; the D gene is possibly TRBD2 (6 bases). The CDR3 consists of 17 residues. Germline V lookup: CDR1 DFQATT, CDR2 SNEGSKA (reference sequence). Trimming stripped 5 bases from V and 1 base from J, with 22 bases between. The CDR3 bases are TGCAGTGCTGGGGAGGTCAAAGCAGACCTAGGCACAGATACGCAGTATTTT. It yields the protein CSAGEVKADLGTDTQYF.

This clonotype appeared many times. CDR3 nucleotide sequence: TGTGCCAGCAGCCCTGGACTAGCGGGAGGTATCAATGAGCAGTTCTTC. This sequence encodes CASSPGLAGGINEQFF. The V and J genes are TRBV12-3 or TRBV12-4 and TRBJ2-1; 14 bases match TRBD2. CDR3 length: 16 residues. V was clipped by 6 bases and J by 6 bases; unmatched bases: 7.

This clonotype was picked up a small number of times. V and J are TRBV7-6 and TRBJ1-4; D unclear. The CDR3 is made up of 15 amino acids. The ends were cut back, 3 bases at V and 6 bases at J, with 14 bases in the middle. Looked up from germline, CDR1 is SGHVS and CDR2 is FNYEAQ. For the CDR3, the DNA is TGTGCCAGCAGCTTTAGTACAGCACTCTATGAAAAACTGTTTTTT. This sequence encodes CASSFSTALYEKLFF.

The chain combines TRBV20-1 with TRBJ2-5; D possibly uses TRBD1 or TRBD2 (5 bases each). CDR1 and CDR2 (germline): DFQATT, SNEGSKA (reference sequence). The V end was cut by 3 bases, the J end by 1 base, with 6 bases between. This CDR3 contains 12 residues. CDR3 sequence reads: CSARGVQETQYF. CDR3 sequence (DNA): TGCAGTGCTAGGGGGGTCCAAGAGACCCAGTACTTC.

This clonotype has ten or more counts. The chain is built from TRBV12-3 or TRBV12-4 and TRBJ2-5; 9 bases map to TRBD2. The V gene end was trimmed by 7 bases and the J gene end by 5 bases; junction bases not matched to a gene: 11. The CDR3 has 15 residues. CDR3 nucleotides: TGTGCCAGCAACACCCAGGGGCGGGAGGGTGAGACCCAGTACTTC. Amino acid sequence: CASNTQGREGETQYF.

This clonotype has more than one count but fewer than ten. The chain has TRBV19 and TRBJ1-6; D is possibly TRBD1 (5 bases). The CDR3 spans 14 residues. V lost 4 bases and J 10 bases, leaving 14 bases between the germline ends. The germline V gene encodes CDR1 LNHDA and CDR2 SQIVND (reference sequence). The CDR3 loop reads CASSTQGGRSPLHF. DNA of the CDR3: TGTGCCAGTAGTACCCAGGGTGGGAGATCACCCCTCCACTTT.

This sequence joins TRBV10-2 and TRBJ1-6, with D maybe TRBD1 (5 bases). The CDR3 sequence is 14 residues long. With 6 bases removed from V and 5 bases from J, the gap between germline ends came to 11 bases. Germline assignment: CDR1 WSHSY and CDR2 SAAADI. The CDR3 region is CASSPGADNSPLHF. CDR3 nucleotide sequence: TGCGCCAGCAGCCCCGGGGCCGATAATTCACCCCTCCACTTT.

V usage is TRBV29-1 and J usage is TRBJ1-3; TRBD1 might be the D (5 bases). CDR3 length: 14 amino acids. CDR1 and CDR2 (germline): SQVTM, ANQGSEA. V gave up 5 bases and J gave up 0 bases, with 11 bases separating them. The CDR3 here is CSVYFRDSGNTIYF. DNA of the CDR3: TGCAGCGTTTATTTCAGGGACTCTGGAAACACCATATATTTT.

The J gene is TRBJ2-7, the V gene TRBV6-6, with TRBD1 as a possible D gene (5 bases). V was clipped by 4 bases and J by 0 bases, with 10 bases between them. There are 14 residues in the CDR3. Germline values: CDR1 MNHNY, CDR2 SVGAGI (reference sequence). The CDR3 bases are TGTGCCAGCAGTTTCGGACACAGCTCCTACGAGCAGTACGTC. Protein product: CASSFGHSSYEQYV.

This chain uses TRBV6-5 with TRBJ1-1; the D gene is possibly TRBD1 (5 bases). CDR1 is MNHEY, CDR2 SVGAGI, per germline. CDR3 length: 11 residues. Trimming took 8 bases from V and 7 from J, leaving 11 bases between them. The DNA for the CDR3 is TGTGCCAGCTATAGGACACATGAAGCTTTCTTT. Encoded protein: CASYRTHEAFF.